This TCR beta chain was obtained from a study of CD8+CD57+ T cells in acquired aplastic anemia. Study-wide results and caveats: Overlapping CD8+ CDR3 repertoires of patients and controls contained twenty-nine shared sequences.

The V gene lost 7 bases and the J gene lost 9 bases, with 32 bases spanning the gap. CDR1 SGDLS and CDR2 YYNGEE come from the germline V gene. This CDR3 region has 18 residues. As regards this clonotype: Its cognate antigen is unknown.

Genomic DNA provided the template from which TCR beta VDJ and CDR3 profiles were obtained. TCRdb processed the reads anew with MiXCR; each CDR3 protein has one entry. The sample shows more than 150,000 distinct CDR3 sequences, around three fifths of them seen only once. The sequence was obtained from a human donor with severe aplastic anemia or a healthy control (not recorded which). The sequencing sample was made of sorted CD4+, CD8+, or CD8+CD57+ T cells (not recorded which) from PBMCs. The V call is TRBV9, the J call TRBJ2-1, with D possibly being TRBD2 (5 bases). The CDR3 here is CASSPPERGTTSYGEQFF. The CDR3 bases are TGTGCCAGCTCACCACCTGAACGGGGAACCACGTCCTACGGTGAGCAGTTCTTC.